This TCR beta chain was captured by sequencing in a study of T-cell reconstitution after alpha-beta-depleted transplantation in children. Unique molecular identifiers were used to barcode this TCRbeta library. In TCRdb, the PCR reads were re-called with MiXCR into one record per CDR3 protein. Of around 600,000 distinct CDR3 sequences in the sample, about 10% are singletons; the top ten hold less than 5%. The CDR3 is 10 residues long. Deletions cut 4 bases from V and 6 bases from J, with 6 bases between. CDR1 is SQVTM, CDR2 ANQGSEA, per germline. The origin of this receptor is a human donor who donated a stem cell graft to a child with acute myeloid leukemia. This specimen consisted of PBMCs from the stem cell graft donor, obtained from the stem cell graft. The chain joins TRBV29-1 to TRBJ1-2, with a tentative D call TRBD1 (6 bases). CDR3 sequence: CSVAGDGYTF. CDR3 nucleotide sequence: TGCAGCGTTGCAGGGGATGGCTACACCTTC.